The rows below give T cell receptor beta chains drawn from one sample of a study of shared clonotypes between healthy human individuals. The assay was immunoSEQ multiplex PCR, and TCRdb's table has in-frame clones only and misses some. There are about 2,100,000 clones in the sample; roughly 91% occur only once, and about 1.8% lies in the top ten. The specimen was naive CD8+ T cells from PBMCs. The receptors stem from a man aged 18 to 29 in good health. Some clones in this sample may be carry-over from other donors' samples. The CDR3 runs from the conserved cysteine through the conserved F or W. Fields, in order: J gene, V gene, clone size, D gene, CDR3 DNA, CDR3 protein. A D gene is named only where the DNA matches it firmly. Expanded clones get a size class; other rows say once, few or many, or leave the size out.

TRBJ1-2,TRBV28,-,-,TGTGCCAGCAGTTACAGCTATGGCTACACCTTC,CASSYSYGYTF
TRBJ2-7,TRBV27,-,-,TGTGCCAGCAGTTTATCGAAGGGGACACGCGCCTACGAGCAGTACTTC,CASSLSKGTRAYEQYF
TRBJ2-7,TRBV7-2,few,-,TGTGCCAGCAGCTTAGGCCTAGCCTACGAGCAGTACTTC,CASSLGLAYEQYF
TRBJ2-1,TRBV27,-,-,TGTGCCAGCAGTCCGCGGGGTAGCGCCGACAATGAGCAGTTCTTC,CASSPRGSADNEQFF
TRBJ2-3,TRBV5-8,-,-,TGTGCCAGCAGCAACGAAGGGGGGGGAACAGATACGCAGTATTTT,CASSNEGGGTDTQYF
TRBJ2-3,TRBV27,-,-,TGTGCCAGCCGGAAAGCGGCCTTACGGCCAGTCCTGGATACGCAGTATTTT,CASRKAALRPVLDTQYF
TRBJ1-1,TRBV9,-,TRBD1,TGTGCCAGCAGCGGGAGGACAGGGGGGACTGAAGCTTTCTTT,CASSGRTGGTEAFF
TRBJ2-3,TRBV20-1,-,-,TGCAGTGCTAACACCCCTACGCAGTATTTT,CSANTPTQYF
TRBJ2-7,TRBV10-3,-,-,TGTGCCATCAAGGACAGCCTAGACTACGAGCAGTACTTC,CAIKDSLDYEQYF
TRBJ1-1,TRBV9,-,TRBD1,TGTGCCAGCAGCGTAGTTCAGGGGGCGGACGCTGAAGCTTTCTTT,CASSVVQGADAEAFF
TRBJ2-1,TRBV29-1,-,TRBD2,TGCAGCGTCGTCGGAGGAAGCGGGAGTAGTAAGTACAATGAGCAGTTCTTC,CSVVGGSGSSKYNEQFF
TRBJ2-1,TRBV29-1,-,TRBD2,TGCAGGGTAACGGGAGGACAAAAGATGTCCTACAATGAGCAGTTCTTC,CRVTGGQKMSYNEQFF
TRBJ2-1,TRBV9,-,-,TGTGCCAGCAGCCCCCACTGGGGAGTGAGTGAGCAGTTCTTC,CASSPHWGVSEQFF
TRBJ2-1,TRBV2,-,TRBD2,TGTGCCAGCCCTGCGGGGACTAGCGGGAGAATAGATGAGCAGTTCTTC,CASPAGTSGRIDEQFF
TRBJ1-2,TRBV28,-,-,TGTGCCAGCAGTTTAAGGGGCGGAGGAATTGGCTACACCTTC,CASSLRGGGIGYTF
TRBJ2-5,TRBV27,-,-,TGTGCCAGCAGTTTTCGGGACTCCCGGAGGGTGGCGACCCAGTACTTC,CASSFRDSRRVATQYF
TRBJ1-3,TRBV11-2,-,TRBD1,TGTGCCAGCAGCTTAGTCCCCCGACAGGGGGCGATTGGAAACACCATATATTTT,CASSLVPRQGAIGNTIYF
TRBJ1-5,TRBV27,-,TRBD1,TGTGCCAGCAGCCCGGGACAGGGGTCTCAGCCCCAGCATTTT,CASSPGQGSQPQHF
TRBJ2-7,TRBV27,-,TRBD1,TGTGCCAGCAGTAATAAACAGGGGGCGCTGAACGAGCAGTACTTC,CASSNKQGALNEQYF
TRBJ2-1,TRBV2,-,-,TGTGCCAGCAGTGTCTGGCGGGAAATACCCTACAATGAGCAGTTCTTC,CASSVWREIPYNEQFF
TRBJ2-1,TRBV6-6,-,-,TGTGCCAGCAGAGATCCGGGACCAAGCAGGCACAATGAGCAGTTCTTC,CASRDPGPSRHNEQFF
TRBJ2-1,TRBV7-6,-,TRBD2,TGTGCCAGCAGCCTACCTAATACCGGGACTAGCGTGTTCAATGAGCAGTTCTTC,CASSLPNTGTSVFNEQFF
TRBJ2-7,TRBV10-1,-,-,TGCGCCAGTTCTACTAGGGACGGGAAGAGCTACGAGCAGTACTTC,CASSTRDGKSYEQYF
TRBJ2-1,TRBV7-6,-,TRBD1,TGTGCCAGCAGCTTAGGGCCTGTGCAGGGGGACTACAATGAGCAGTTCTTC,CASSLGPVQGDYNEQFF
TRBJ2-3,TRBV7-8,-,-,TGTGCCAGCAGCCAACCGTGGACAGCCAGGGATACGCAGTATTTT,CASSQPWTARDTQYF
TRBJ1-1,TRBV7-9,few,-,TGTGCCAGCAGCTTAGCAGGTCCGAACACTGAAGCTTTCTTT,CASSLAGPNTEAFF
TRBJ1-3,TRBV14,-,TRBD1,TGTGCCAGCAGCCGTCGGACAGGGGGCGCTGGAAACACCATATATTTT,CASSRRTGGAGNTIYF
TRBJ2-7,TRBV6-5,-,-,TGTGCCAGCAGTTACGCGGACAGCTCCTACGAGCAGTACTTC,CASSYADSSYEQYF
TRBJ2-1,TRBV27,-,-,TGTGCCAGCGTTCAGTGGAACGGTGAGCAGTTCTTC,CASVQWNGEQFF
TRBJ2-3,TRBV5-1,-,-,TGCGCCAGCAGCCCCCCTCTGTCGCCCCTAGCAGATACGCAGTATTTT,CASSPPLSPLADTQYF
TRBJ2-7,TRBV19,few,TRBD2,TGTGCCAGTAGTACGCGGGAGAGGGACGAGCAGTACTTC,CASSTRERDEQYF
TRBJ2-2,TRBV15,-,-,TGTGCCACCAGCAGAGCCAATGGGGAGCTGTTTTTT,CATSRANGELFF
TRBJ2-5,TRBV27,-,-,TGTGCCAGCAGTCCCGACAGGCTGACCCAGTACTTC,CASSPDRLTQYF
TRBJ2-7,TRBV28,-,-,TGTGCCAGCAGTTTATTCCCGGGACTGAGCTACGAGCAGTACTTC,CASSLFPGLSYEQYF
TRBJ2-4,TRBV5-6,-,-,TGTGCCAGCAGCTCGGGGGTAGGCAAAAACATTCAGTACTTC,CASSSGVGKNIQYF
TRBJ2-3,TRBV27,-,TRBD2,TGTGCCAGCTCACTAGCGGGATTGGATACGCAGTATTTT,CASSLAGLDTQYF
TRBJ2-1,TRBV18,-,-,TGTGCCAGCTCACCCAGGGGAGCGATTGAGCAGTTCTTC,CASSPRGAIEQFF
TRBJ1-1,TRBV6-6,-,-,TGTGCCAGCAGACATCCAAGGGGGGCTTTCTTT,CASRHPRGAFF
TRBJ2-7,TRBV6-6,-,TRBD1,TGTGCCAGCAGTTACTCAAGGGACAGAGGAGCCTACGAGCAGTACTTC,CASSYSRDRGAYEQYF
TRBJ1-5,TRBV6-6,-,-,TGTGCCAGCAGTTATCGGGCTCATGGGCCCCAGCATTTT,CASSYRAHGPQHF
TRBJ2-6,TRBV19,once,TRBD1,TGTGCCAGTAGTAGCAGGGGGTCTGGGGCCAACGTCCTGACTTTC,CASSSRGSGANVLTF
TRBJ1-1,TRBV27,-,-,TGTGCCAGCAGTTTATCGACAGGAGCCACTGAAGCTTTCTTT,CASSLSTGATEAFF